A selection of T cell receptor beta chains follows, all from one sample in a study of OX40 agonist ivuxolimab in advanced cancers. The protocol was immunoSEQ multiplex PCR, while the TCRdb copy is restricted to in-frame clones and leaves out a portion. The table has about 50,000 clones, about 83% seen once. The starting material was CD4+ or CD8+ T cells sorted from blood, obtained in a trial of the OX40 agonist ivuxolimab. These receptor sequences come from an adult with an advanced solid tumor such as melanoma, head and neck, liver or kidney cancer. Both conserved end residues are part of each CDR3.

TRBJ1-4	TRBV30	CAWNRDRASATNEKLFF
TRBJ2-5	TRBV7-2	CASSALGVETQYF
TRBJ2-1	TRBV25-1	CASSEFGLSGSHNEQFF
TRBJ2-7	TRBV6-1	CASKLAGVYYEQYF
TRBJ2-7	TRBV18	CASSPPKIYEQYF
TRBJ2-2	TRBV7-3	CASSPGRAFRNTGELFF
TRBJ2-2	TRBV6-1	CAGRENTGELFF
TRBJ1-1	TRBV6-6	CASSSSERGTEAFF
TRBJ2-3	TRBV25-1	CASSEHRGSTDTQYF
TRBJ2-5	TRBV7-3	CASSLGVGVQGETQYF
TRBJ2-1	TRBV28	CASSSYNEQFF
TRBJ1-5	TRBV4-2	CASSPMTGNQPQHF
TRBJ2-5	TRBV5-1	CASNIGGALETQYF
TRBJ2-3	TRBV6-5	CASSYRDSTDTQYF
TRBJ2-1	TRBV19	CASSIDPGLAGADEQFF
TRBJ2-1	TRBV25-1	CASSPGGQEQFF
TRBJ2-1	TRBV30	CAWSVIQGYNEQFF
TRBJ2-7	TRBV28	CASSLFGEQYF
TRBJ2-7	TRBV19	CATARTLGYEQYF
TRBJ1-4	TRBV6-4	CASRTGVVNEKLFF
TRBJ2-3	TRBV6-5	CASSPGTYSTDTQYF
TRBJ1-5	TRBV30	CAWSVDRNQPQHF
TRBJ2-1	TRBV10-3	CAISEGAKQFF
TRBJ2-6	TRBV6-5	CASSSSSGANVLTF
TRBJ2-1	TRBV19	CASKVGQSAYNEQFF
TRBJ2-1	TRBV18	CASATRGLATGEQFF
TRBJ2-1	TRBV15	CATSRWEGTDEQFF
TRBJ1-1	TRBV6-5	CASRLTGSRVGFF
TRBJ2-7	TRBV2	CASSRLAGLSYEQYF
TRBJ2-7	TRBV5-4	CASSIYTGQRTTYEQYF
TRBJ2-3	TRBV9	CASSVGLVTDTQYF
TRBJ2-1	TRBV11-3	CASSLVAGVNEQFF
TRBJ2-7	TRBV6-5	CASSLSYRVEEQYF
TRBJ2-1	TRBV2	CASLVRISGSSYNEQFF
TRBJ2-2	TRBV7-9	CASSSSRTGSLPGELFF
TRBJ2-5	TRBV9	CASSVGLLPETQYF
TRBJ1-1	TRBV21-1	CASSSGTQSGAFF
TRBJ2-5	TRBV4-1	CASSQEQGGNRETQYF
TRBJ2-3	TRBV4-2	CASSPRLTSTDTQYF
TRBJ2-1	TRBV2	CASRVDSHEQFF